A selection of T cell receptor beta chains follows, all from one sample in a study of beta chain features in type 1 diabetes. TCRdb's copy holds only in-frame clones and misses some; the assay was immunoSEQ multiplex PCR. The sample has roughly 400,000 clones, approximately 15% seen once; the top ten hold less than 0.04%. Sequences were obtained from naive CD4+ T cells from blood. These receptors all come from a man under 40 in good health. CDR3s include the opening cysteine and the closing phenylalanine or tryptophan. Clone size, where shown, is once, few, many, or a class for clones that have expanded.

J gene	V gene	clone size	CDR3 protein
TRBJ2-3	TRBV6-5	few	CASNDGGRKYF
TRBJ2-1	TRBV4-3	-	CASSQDLYRAAQAAYNEQFF
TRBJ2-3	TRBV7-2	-	CASSSRQYADTQYF
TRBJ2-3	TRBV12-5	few	CASGMGQGATDTQYF
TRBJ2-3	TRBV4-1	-	CASSQAVEQYF
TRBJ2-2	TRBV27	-	CASRFNTGELFF
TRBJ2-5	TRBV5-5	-	CASSWPGRQETQYF
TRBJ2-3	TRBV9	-	CASSVGPLGGSFADTQYF
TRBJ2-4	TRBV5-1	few	CASSLPAALSPVQYF
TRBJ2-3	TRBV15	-	CATSRDASSDTQYF
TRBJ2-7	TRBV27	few	CASSSPGTGAYEQYF
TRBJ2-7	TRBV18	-	CASSRQGAIHYEQYF
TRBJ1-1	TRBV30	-	CDWTQTYTNTEAFF
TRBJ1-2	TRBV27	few	CASSLIGTEDGYTF
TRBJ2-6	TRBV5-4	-	CASSDHISGANVLTF
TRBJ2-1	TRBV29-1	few	CSGTSGGLSDEQFF
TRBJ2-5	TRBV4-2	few	CASSRVGETQYF
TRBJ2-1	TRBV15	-	CATSRVGGHGGEQFF
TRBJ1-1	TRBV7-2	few	CASSLWEDTEAFF
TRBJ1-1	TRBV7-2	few	CASSANRANTEAFF
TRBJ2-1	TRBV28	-	CASSLAPLGTGSYNEQFF
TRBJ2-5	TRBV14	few	CASSRFLGETQYF
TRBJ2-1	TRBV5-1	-	CASSPDGVGEQFF
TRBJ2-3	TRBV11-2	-	CASSRGQGDTQYF
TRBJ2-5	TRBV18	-	CASSLPTPETQYF
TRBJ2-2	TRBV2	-	CASSNSGTGELFF
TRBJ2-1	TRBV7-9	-	CASSQDFAQEQFF
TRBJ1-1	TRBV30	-	CAERAGPFNTEAFF
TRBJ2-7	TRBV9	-	CASSVDPGKGDGEQYF
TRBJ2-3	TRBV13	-	CASSLDPQGTDTQYF
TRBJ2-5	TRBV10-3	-	CAISERPGANRKTQYF
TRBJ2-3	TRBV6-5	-	CASSGKRGDTQYF
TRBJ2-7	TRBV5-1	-	CASSLEGRGNYEQYF
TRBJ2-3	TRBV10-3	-	CAISVGAGIRRTDTQYF
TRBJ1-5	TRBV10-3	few	CAISDWGGSNQPQHF
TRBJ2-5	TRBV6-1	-	CASSVDRVETQYF
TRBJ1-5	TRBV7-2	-	CASSLVGAPGQPQHF
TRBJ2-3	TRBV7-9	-	CASSLEVGTQYF
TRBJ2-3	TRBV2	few	CARTKTSGSTDTQYF
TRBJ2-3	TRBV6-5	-	CASNRAGLTDTQYF
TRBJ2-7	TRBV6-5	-	CASSRPGQGSYEQYF
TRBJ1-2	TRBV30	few	CAWITKGGRSYGYTF
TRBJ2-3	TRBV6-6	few	CASSYLTDTQYF
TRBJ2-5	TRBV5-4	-	CASSSAAGGQETQYF
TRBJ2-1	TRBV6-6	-	CASRARGTSYNEQFF
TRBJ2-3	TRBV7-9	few	CASLRVRLAGVSTDTQYF
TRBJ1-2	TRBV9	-	CASSVPAYGYTF
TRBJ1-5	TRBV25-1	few	CASSEYRSGQPQHF
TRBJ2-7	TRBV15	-	CATSSDPTPTYEQYF
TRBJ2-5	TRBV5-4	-	CASSLPAVEQETQYF
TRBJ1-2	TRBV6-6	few	CASSAYGYGYGYTF
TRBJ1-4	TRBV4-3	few	CASSQDGGPANEKLFF
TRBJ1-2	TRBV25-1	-	CASSEGTAGGYTF
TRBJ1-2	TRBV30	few	CAGQGTLGF
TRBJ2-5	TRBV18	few	CASSPRMQQETQYF
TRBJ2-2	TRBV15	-	CATSRDFGRLAGNSGELFF
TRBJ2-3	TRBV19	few	CASSFPSGSSTDTQYF
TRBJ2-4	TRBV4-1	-	CASSQGGLAANIQYF